A selection of T cell receptor beta chains follows, all from one sample in a study of blood T cell repertoires in COVID-19. The table came from immunoSEQ multiplex PCR; TCRdb's copy has only in-frame clones and leaves some out. The sample carries roughly 320,000 clones, about nine tenths recorded once. The specimen sequenced was PBMCs or T cells enriched from blood (not recorded which). All receptors derive from a man aged 25 to 40 who had recovered from COVID-19. CDR3s include the opening cysteine and the closing phenylalanine or tryptophan. A D gene is named only where the DNA matches it firmly. Some rows mark clone size as missing; the rest say once, few, many or name a class of expanded clone.

j_call clone_size d_call v_call cdr3_aa cdr3_nt
TRBJ1-2 - TRBD1 TRBV5-6 CASSRVTGSHRYNYGYTF TGTGCCAGCAGCCGTGTGACAGGGAGTCACAGATATAACTATGGCTACACCTTC
TRBJ2-2 - TRBD1 TRBV24-1 CATRQGTGELFF TGTGCCACCAGACAGGGGACCGGGGAGCTGTTTTTT
TRBJ1-5 - TRBD1 TRBV6-1 CASSEGRDRSQPQHF TGTGCCAGCAGTGAAGGACGGGACAGATCTCAGCCCCAGCATTTT
TRBJ2-1 - - TRBV10-3 CAISGPEQTYNEQFF TGTGCCATCAGTGGCCCGGAACAGACCTACAATGAGCAGTTCTTC
TRBJ1-6 - - TRBV5-1 CASSLAGSSYNSPLHF TGCGCCAGCAGCTTAGCAGGGTCCTCCTATAATTCACCCCTCCACTTT
TRBJ2-7 - TRBD2 TRBV6-4 CASSGEREYPYEQYF TGTGCCAGCAGTGGCGAGCGGGAGTATCCCTACGAGCAGTACTTC
TRBJ2-3 - TRBD1 TRBV13 CASSPGTGGAGDTQYF TGTGCCAGCAGCCCTGGGACAGGAGGTGCGGGAGATACGCAGTATTTT
TRBJ1-4 - TRBD1 TRBV11-2 CASSLRQGATNEKLFF TGTGCCAGCAGCTTAAGACAGGGGGCAACTAATGAAAAACTGTTTTTT
TRBJ2-7 - TRBD1 TRBV27 CASTPRTGPYEQYF TGTGCCAGCACCCCGCGGACAGGCCCCTACGAGCAGTACTTC
TRBJ2-7 - - TRBV11-2 CASSLVQIYEQYF TGTGCCAGCAGCTTAGTGCAGATATACGAGCAGTACTTC
TRBJ2-7 - TRBD1 TRBV19 CASSGQGAPPPQYF TGTGCCAGTAGCGGCCAGGGGGCACCCCCCCCGCAGTACTTC
TRBJ1-2 few - TRBV6-1 CASSGRSNEGVYGYTF TGTGCCAGCAGTGGACGAAGTAACGAGGGGGTATATGGCTACACCTTC
TRBJ1-2 - - TRBV30 CAWSVQAGWGYTF TGTGCCTGGAGTGTACAGGCAGGGTGGGGCTACACCTTC
TRBJ2-7 - TRBD1 TRBV28 CASSFTGVVNEQYF TGTGCCAGCAGTTTCACAGGGGTCGTAAACGAGCAGTACTTC
TRBJ2-7 - - TRBV30 CAWSVLAVGYEQYF TGTGCCTGGAGTGTTTTGGCGGTCGGCTACGAGCAGTACTTC
TRBJ2-7 - TRBD1 TRBV7-2 CASSWDRAYEQYF TGTGCCAGCAGCTGGGACAGGGCCTACGAGCAGTACTTC
TRBJ1-2 - TRBD1 TRBV29-1 CSDRGFYGYTF TGCAGCGACAGGGGTTTTTATGGCTACACCTTC
TRBJ2-3 - - TRBV11-2 CASSLIRRADTQYF TGTGCCAGCAGCTTAATTAGACGGGCAGATACGCAGTATTTT
TRBJ2-1 - - TRBV20-1 CSASDTGFYNEQFF TGCAGTGCTAGTGATACGGGGTTCTACAATGAGCAGTTCTTC
TRBJ1-4 - - TRBV11-2 CASSPLWAAQSDEKLFF TGTGCCAGCAGCCCGCTCTGGGCCGCCCAGTCGGATGAAAAACTGTTTTTT
TRBJ1-4 - TRBD1 TRBV7-8 CASSSSIARDSINEKLFF TGTGCCAGCAGCTCCTCAATAGCTCGGGACAGCATTAATGAAAAACTGTTTTTT
TRBJ1-5 - TRBD1 TRBV3-1/TRBV3-2 CASSGSRGPGQPQHF TGTGCCAGCAGCGGTTCCAGGGGGCCGGGGCAGCCCCAGCATTTT
TRBJ1-2 - TRBD1 TRBV29-1 CSVEGTVGYGYTF TGCAGCGTTGAGGGGACAGTTGGCTATGGCTACACCTTC
TRBJ2-7 many - TRBV2 CASKVSGPSYEQYF TGTGCCAGCAAAGTTAGCGGACCGTCCTACGAGCAGTACTTC
TRBJ1-4 - - TRBV18 CASSPADRNHEKLFF TGTGCCAGCTCACCAGCTGACAGGAACCACGAAAAACTGTTTTTT
TRBJ2-7 - TRBD1 TRBV4-1 CASSQGQGSSYEQYF TGCGCCAGCAGCCAGGGACAGGGTTCCTCCTACGAGCAGTACTTC
TRBJ2-1 - TRBD2 TRBV11-3 CASSAGLAGNGEQFF TGTGCCAGCAGCGCGGGACTAGCGGGAAACGGTGAGCAGTTCTTC
TRBJ1-2 - TRBD1 TRBV7-9 CASSSPTGIYGYTF TGTGCCAGCAGCTCCCCGACAGGGATCTATGGCTACACCTTC
TRBJ2-3 - TRBD2 TRBV5-1 CASSLSGSTDTQYF TGCGCCAGCAGCCTTAGCGGGAGCACAGATACGCAGTATTTT
TRBJ2-7 - TRBD1 TRBV2 CASRENRDRSYEQYF TGTGCCAGCAGAGAGAACCGGGACAGATCCTACGAGCAGTACTTC
TRBJ1-2 once - TRBV15 CATSRDTYYGYTF TGTGCCACCAGCAGAGACACTTACTATGGCTACACCTTC
TRBJ1-6 - TRBD1 TRBV5-4 CASSPRDRGRSSYNSPLHF TGTGCCAGCAGCCCCCGGGACAGGGGACGAAGCTCCTATAATTCACCCCTCCACTTT
TRBJ1-6 - - TRBV7-6 CASSSAQGGFNNSPLHF TGTGCCAGCAGCTCGGCTCAGGGAGGCTTTAATAATTCACCCCTCCACTTT
TRBJ2-7 - TRBD1 TRBV6-6 CAPVRDRFCYEQYF TGTGCCCCCGTGAGGGACAGGTTTTGCTACGAGCAGTACTTC
TRBJ2-1 - - TRBV7-9 CASRTGGEQFF TGTGCCAGCAGGACAGGAGGTGAGCAGTTCTTC
TRBJ1-3 - - TRBV12-3/TRBV12-4 CASSLAGETIYF TGTGCCAGCAGTTTAGCCGGAGAGACCATATATTTT
TRBJ2-7 - TRBD2 TRBV10-2 CASGGGYYEQYF TGCGCCAGCGGGGGGGGATACTACGAGCAGTACTTC
TRBJ1-2 - - TRBV5-4 CASSLMAALSGYGYTF TGTGCCAGCAGCTTGATGGCAGCCCTAAGCGGCTATGGCTACACCTTC
TRBJ2-2 - - TRBV18 CASSPNIVNADTGELFF TGTGCCAGCTCACCAAACATTGTTAACGCGGACACCGGGGAGCTGTTTTTT
TRBJ1-1 - - TRBV3-1/TRBV3-2 CASSQESGRGETEAFF TGTGCCAGCAGCCAAGAAAGTGGCAGGGGCGAGACTGAAGCTTTCTTT
TRBJ2-3 once - TRBV30 CAWSSKRDTQYF TGTGCCTGGAGTTCCAAGCGGGATACGCAGTATTTT
TRBJ2-3 - TRBD2 TRBV29-1 CSVELGLDFGTDTQYF TGCAGCGTTGAATTGGGACTAGATTTTGGCACAGATACGCAGTATTTT
TRBJ2-5 - TRBD1 TRBV2 CASSEWGQGGKTQYF TGTGCCAGCAGTGAGTGGGGACAGGGAGGGAAGACCCAGTACTTC
TRBJ1-2 - - TRBV14 CASSQSRPPSGLYGYTF TGTGCCAGCAGCCAAAGTCGACCTCCGAGCGGACTCTATGGCTACACCTTC
TRBJ1-2 - - TRBV5-1 CASSDSPLGYTF TGCGCCAGCAGCGACAGTCCCCTCGGCTACACCTTC